Below, 27 T cell receptor beta chains from the same sample are listed, as sequenced in a study of blood T cell repertoires in COVID-19 (dated by TCRdb to between 2020 and 2021). The method behind the library was the immunoSEQ multiplex PCR assay. TCRdb stores this immuneACCESS table with in-frame sequences only. Part of the clones is absent; in the studies checked, under half of the shortfall reflects unresolved V genes, and no reason is known for the rest. Counted in this sample were 100,000 to 150,000 clones; 75% to 90% of them appeared once. The top ten clones comprise 2.3% of the sample. Sequencing used PBMCs or T cells enriched from blood (not recorded which). Receptor source: a woman between 50 and 59 years old who had recovered from COVID-19.

The chain has TRBV6-5 and TRBJ1-5, with 9 bases fitting TRBD1. There are 14 residues in the CDR3. Germline V gene sequence: CDR1 MNHEY, CDR2 SVGAGI. The V and J ends lost 6 bases and 6 bases, in that order; junction bases with no gene match: 6. Written as DNA, the CDR3 is TGTGCCAGCAGGATCGACAGGGGGAGTCAGCCCCAGCATTTT. Protein: CASRIDRGSQPQHF.

The chain employs TRBV7-2 and TRBJ1-1, with D unresolved. Trimming took off 5 bases at V and 3 bases at J, with 28 bases between the two ends. The CDR3 loop spans 19 amino acids. Germline V CDR1 and CDR2: SGHTA, FQGNSA. CDR3 nucleotide sequence: TGTGCCAGCAGCAAGCTTTTTGCAGTAACGGGAACACTGGACACTGAAGCTTTCTTT. This codes for CASSKLFAVTGTLDTEAFF.

The chain combines TRBV19 with TRBJ1-5; 8 nucleotides agree with TRBD1. The CDR3 sequence is 15 residues long. Germline V gene data show CDR1 as LNHDA and CDR2 as SQIVND (reference sequence). J lost 3 bases, V lost 5 bases, and 6 bases had no gene match. The CDR3 is CASSGSGGYNQPQHF. DNA for the CDR3: TGTGCCAGTAGTGGATCAGGGGGCTACAATCAGCCCCAGCATTTT.

The chain employs TRBV11-2 and TRBJ2-7, with D possibly being TRBD1 (6 bases). Germline V gives CDR1 SGHAT, CDR2 FQNNGV. This CDR3 is 11 amino acids long. Trimming shortened V by 1 base and J by 9 bases, and 7 bases separated the two germline ends. Here the CDR3 reads CASSLARGQYF. Written as DNA, the CDR3 is TGTGCCAGCAGCTTAGCCAGGGGGCAGTACTTC.

V gene TRBV9 combines with J gene TRBJ1-1; D possibly corresponds to TRBD1 (6 bases). V was clipped by 0 bases and J by 9 bases, with 24 bases between them. CDR3 length: 17 residues. Germline CDR1 and CDR2: SGDLS and YYNGEE. The CDR3 reads CASSVAVDFPGQKKAFF. The CDR3 DNA follows: TGTGCCAGCAGCGTAGCAGTAGATTTCCCGGGACAAAAAAAAGCTTTCTTT. The complete variable domain, with remaining parts taken from reference TRBV9 and TRBJ1-1, reads DSGVTQTPKHLITATGQRVTLRCSPRSGDLSVYWYQQSLDQGLQFLIQYYNGEERAKGNILERFSAQQFPDLHSELNLSSLELGDSALYFCASSVAVDFPGQKKAFFGQGTRLTVV.

The chain employs TRBV19 and TRBJ1-6; perhaps TRBD1 as D (5 bases). The CDR3 is 15 amino acids. Germline V gene data show CDR1 as LNHDA and CDR2 as SQIVND (reference sequence). Trimming left V 5 bases short and J 7 bases short, with 15 bases between. The CDR3 bases are TGTGCCAGTAGTTCCTCCGGGAGACAGAATTCACCCCTCCACTTT. As protein: CASSSSGRQNSPLHF.

This chain joins TRBV29-1 and TRBJ2-2; D is uncertain. CDR3 length equals 12 residues. Looked up from germline, CDR1 is SQVTM and CDR2 is ANQGSEA. V gave up 0 bases and J gave up 10 bases, with 9 bases separating them. The CDR3 sequence: CSVEEIGAELFF. DNA for the CDR3: TGCAGCGTTGAAGAGATCGGAGCGGAGCTGTTTTTT.

The V and J genes are TRBV5-1 and TRBJ2-3, with 7 bases fitting TRBD1. V shed 4 bases, J shed 1 base, and the junction held 9 bases outside the gene matches. Germline CDR1 and CDR2: SGHRS and YFSETQ. This CDR3 comprises 16 residues. The DNA of the CDR3 is TGCGCCAGCAGCATTGGAGACAGGGCGGGCACAGATACGCAGTATTTT. It encodes CASSIGDRAGTDTQYF.

The V call is TRBV12-3 or TRBV12-4, the J call TRBJ1-3, with TRBD1 matching over 7 bases. The junction had 3 bases not matched to a gene; V was cut back by 5 bases and J by 5 bases. This CDR3 comprises 13 residues. The CDR3 reads CASSDRARNTIYF. CDR3 nucleotides: TGTGCCAGCAGTGACAGGGCGCGAAACACCATATATTTT.

This clone appeared a few times. The same CDR3 also results from other DNA sequences found in this sample. The J gene is TRBJ1-1, the V gene TRBV29-1; TRBD1 agrees at 8 bases. J lost 1 base, V lost 2 bases, and 9 bases had no gene match. The CDR3 spans 16 residues. CDR1 SQVTM and CDR2 ANQGSEA come from the germline V gene. CDR3 coding DNA: TGCAGCGTTGAATGGGTGACAGGGGTCTCGAACACTGAAGCTTTCTTT. This translates into CSVEWVTGVSNTEAFF.

The chain uses TRBV9 and TRBJ1-1; 9 bases match TRBD1. Per germline, CDR1 SGDLS and CDR2 YYNGEE. The CDR3 has 15 amino acids. Losses at the gene ends were 3 bases for V and 0 bases for J; bases not matched to a gene: 3. Written as DNA, the CDR3 is TGTGCCAGCAGCGCCACAGGGGGCCTGAACACTGAAGCTTTCTTT. This sequence encodes CASSATGGLNTEAFF.

The chain employs TRBV24-1 and TRBJ2-3; D is possibly TRBD1 (6 bases). V was trimmed by 5 bases and J by 1 base, leaving 12 bases between them. The germline V gene has CDR1 KGHDR and CDR2 SFDVKD. The CDR3 is 15 residues long. The CDR3 region has the DNA TGTGCCACCAGTGGGAAGGGGGTTGGCACAGATACGCAGTATTTT. Protein sequence: CATSGKGVGTDTQYF.

The gene calls are TRBV27 and TRBJ2-2; 10 positions match TRBD1. V shed 6 bases, J shed 5 bases, and the junction held 6 bases outside the gene matches. The CDR3 consists of 15 residues. Germline CDR1 and CDR2: MNHEY and SMNVEV (reference sequence). CDR3 amino acids: CASRWTGGKTGELFF. CDR3 nucleotide sequence: TGTGCCAGCAGATGGACAGGGGGTAAGACCGGGGAGCTGTTTTTT.

The rearrangement links TRBV3-1 (or the pseudogene TRBV3-2) to TRBJ1-1; D not resolved. V was trimmed by 1 base and J by 0 bases, leaving 9 bases between them. Per germline, CDR1 LGHDT and CDR2 YNNKEL (reference sequence). This CDR3 comprises 15 residues. The CDR3 DNA reads TGTGCCAGCAGCCAAGGTGCGGCGTTGAACACTGAAGCTTTCTTT. This sequence encodes CASSQGAALNTEAFF.

This clone is medium-sized. The chain links TRBV6-2 or TRBV6-3 to TRBJ2-3, with 7 nucleotides matching TRBD1. The junction had 4 bases not matched to a gene; V was cut back by 4 bases and J by 3 bases. The CDR3 totals 14 residues. Germline values: CDR1 MNHEY, CDR2 SVGEGT. The DNA for the CDR3 is TGTGCCAGCAGTTTAGGACAGGAGACAGATACGCAGTATTTT. Residues: CASSLGQETDTQYF.

The CDR3 nucleotides are TGCAGCGCCGACTGGACAGGGGATAACTATGGCTACACCTTC. Amino acid sequence: CSADWTGDNYGYTF. The chain carries TRBV29-1 and TRBJ1-2, with 9 bases fitting TRBD1. The junction had 7 bases not matched to a gene; V was cut back by 7 bases and J by 1 base. This CDR3 spans 14 amino acids. Germline assignment: CDR1 SQVTM and CDR2 ANQGSEA.

This chain joins TRBV18 and TRBJ1-1, with 7 bases that match TRBD1. The V segment lost 5 bases and the J segment 4 bases; nucleotides outside the gene matches: 10. The CDR3 is 15 residues long. The germline V gene has CDR1 KGHSH and CDR2 LQKENI. This CDR3 is CASSKDRIVGTEAFF. CDR3 DNA: TGTGCCAGCTCAAAGGACAGGATTGTGGGCACTGAAGCTTTCTTT.

The CDR3 region has the DNA TGTGCCAGCAGCAAAGACAGGGACAGGGCTTGTGTCACAGATACGCAGTATTTT. Its protein is CASSKDRDRACVTDTQYF. This chain connects TRBV21-1 to TRBJ2-3; TRBD1, as called in the table, went unchecked against the DNA. TRBV21-1 is given as a pseudogene. The CDR3 is 18 amino acids.

V gene TRBV2 combines with J gene TRBJ1-6; perhaps TRBD1 as D (5 bases). Trimming took 6 bases from V and 9 from J, leaving 15 bases between them. CDR1 is SNHLY and CDR2 is FYNNEI in the germline V gene. The CDR3 contains 14 residues. CDR3 bases: TGTGCCAGCAGGGGGTACGGGGGTAGTTCACCCCTCCACTTT. Protein: CASRGYGGSSPLHF. Drawing the rest from reference TRBV2 and TRBJ1-6, the complete variable domain is EPEVTQTPSHQVTQMGQEVILRCVPISNHLYFYWYRQILGQKVEFLVSFYNNEISEKSEIFDDQFSVERPDGSNFTLKIRSTKLEDSAMYFCASRGYGGSSPLHFGNGTRLTVT.

The chain combines TRBV13 with TRBJ1-5, with D unclear. V lost 0 bases and J lost 2, with 5 bases in between. The germline CDR1 and CDR2 sequences are PRHDT and FYEKMQ (reference sequence). The CDR3 covers 14 residues. The CDR3: CASSLGAGNQPQHF. The DNA of the CDR3 is TGTGCCAGCAGCTTAGGGGCAGGCAATCAGCCCCAGCATTTT.

This sequence joins TRBV2 and TRBJ1-1; the match to TRBD1 covers 7 bases. This CDR3 contains 15 residues. V was clipped by 2 bases and J by 1 base; unmatched bases: 4. Germline V gene sequence: CDR1 SNHLY, CDR2 FYNNEI. CDR3 sequence: CASSEYRTGNTEAFF. DNA of the CDR3: TGTGCCAGCAGTGAATATAGGACAGGGAACACTGAAGCTTTCTTT.

There are a few counts of this clone. The rearrangement links TRBV20-1 to TRBJ1-2; no clear D gene. This CDR3 comprises 13 residues. Trimming took 3 bases from V and 7 from J, leaving 15 bases between them. Germline values: CDR1 DFQATT, CDR2 SNEGSKA (reference sequence). The CDR3 loop reads CSASTVTLGGYTF. CDR3 nucleotides: TGCAGTGCTAGTACTGTGACTTTGGGTGGCTACACCTTC.

CDR3 amino acids: CASSLLTRVGETQYF. CDR3 DNA sequence: TGTGCCAGCAGCTTATTGACTAGAGTCGGAGAGACCCAGTACTTC. The gene calls are TRBV11-3 and TRBJ2-5, with D tentatively TRBD2 (6 bases). Germline lookup yields CDR1 SGHNT and CDR2 YENEEA. The length of the CDR3 is 15 residues. V gave up 2 bases and J gave up 4 bases, with 14 bases separating them.

The V gene is TRBV12-3 or TRBV12-4, the J gene TRBJ1-2; D gene unclear. The CDR3 has 11 residues. V lost 7 bases and J lost 8, with 11 bases in between. CDR3 in amino acids: CASNRGQGYTF. Here the CDR3 DNA reads TGTGCCAGCAATCGAGGGCAGGGCTACACCTTC.

V and J are TRBV11-3 and TRBJ2-7; 9 nucleotides align to TRBD2. V shed 1 base and J 4 bases; nucleotides not matched to a gene: 5. Germline V gene data show CDR1 as SGHNT and CDR2 as YENEEA. This CDR3 region has 15 residues. The CDR3: CASSLVSGGTYEQYF. CDR3 DNA sequence: TGTGCCAGCAGCTTAGTGAGCGGGGGGACGTACGAGCAGTACTTC.

This chain links TRBV27 with TRBJ2-1, with 9 bases that match TRBD2. The CDR3 runs 14 residues. Per germline, CDR1 MNHEY and CDR2 SMNVEV (reference sequence). The V gene end was trimmed by 3 bases and the J gene end by 7 bases; junction bases not matched to a gene: 4. CDR3 sequence: CASSLSGGRNEQFF. CDR3 DNA: TGTGCCAGCAGTTTGAGCGGGGGGCGGAATGAGCAGTTCTTC.

This chain connects TRBV3-1 (or the pseudogene TRBV3-2) to TRBJ2-2; 12 positions agree with TRBD1. This CDR3 contains 17 residues. The germline V gene encodes CDR1 LGHDT and CDR2 YNNKEL (reference sequence). The V segment lost 4 bases and the J segment 5 bases; nucleotides outside the gene matches: 8. DNA of the CDR3: TGTGCCAGCAGCCCAATCGGGGACAGGGGGCGAACCGGGGAGCTGTTTTTT. Translation: CASSPIGDRGRTGELFF.